The rows below give T cell receptor beta chains drawn from one sample of a study of T-cell memory formation after mild COVID-19. TCRdb recomputed calls from the 5' RACE reads with MiXCR, one row per CDR3 protein. The sample records about 470,000 distinct CDR3 sequences, more than 20% being singletons. The sequenced sample consisted of PBMCs or a T cell subset sorted from them (not recorded which). These receptor sequences come from an adult woman who had mild COVID-19 (a few samples of this study predate the infection). Cell type and time point are not known. Each CDR3 is given with its conserved first and last residue. Each record gives: clone size, V gene, D gene, J gene, CDR3 protein, CDR3 DNA. The D gene is left open where the match is weak. Expanded clones are given a class, and other clones once, few, many or no size at all.

abundance: NA
v_gene: TRBV14
d_gene: TRBD2
j_gene: TRBJ2-2
CDR3aa: CASSQLGLGENTGELFF
CDR3nt: TGTGCCAGCAGCCAACTGGGACTAGGGGAAAACACCGGGGAGCTGTTTTTT

abundance: NA
v_gene: TRBV20-1
d_gene: NA
j_gene: TRBJ2-7
CDR3aa: CSAQEREYEQYF
CDR3nt: TGCAGTGCGCAGGAGAGGGAGTACGAGCAGTACTTC

abundance: few
v_gene: TRBV12-3/TRBV12-4
d_gene: NA
j_gene: TRBJ2-7
CDR3aa: CASSPLGIYEQYF
CDR3nt: TGTGCCAGCAGCCCCCTAGGGATCTACGAGCAGTACTTC

abundance: NA
v_gene: TRBV29-1
d_gene: NA
j_gene: TRBJ1-5
CDR3aa: CSVGANNQPQHF
CDR3nt: TGCAGCGTTGGCGCTAACAATCAGCCCCAGCATTTT

abundance: few
v_gene: TRBV30
d_gene: TRBD2
j_gene: TRBJ2-5
CDR3aa: CAWSVLSERGGLETQYF
CDR3nt: TGTGCCTGGAGTGTACTGTCGGAGCGGGGGGGCTTGGAGACCCAGTACTTC

abundance: NA
v_gene: TRBV21-1
d_gene: NA
j_gene: TRBJ2-7
CDR3aa: CASTLKGLSGEQYF
CDR3nt: TGTGCCAGCACCCTAAAGGGGTTAAGCGGCGAGCAGTACTTC

abundance: few
v_gene: TRBV9
d_gene: NA
j_gene: TRBJ1-2
CDR3aa: CASSVGGNTNYGYTF
CDR3nt: TGTGCCAGCAGCGTAGGTGGTAACACCAACTATGGCTACACCTTC

abundance: NA
v_gene: TRBV12-3/TRBV12-4
d_gene: NA
j_gene: TRBJ1-2
CDR3aa: CASSLPGNYGYTF
CDR3nt: TGTGCCAGCAGTTTGCCAGGGAACTATGGCTACACCTTC

abundance: NA
v_gene: TRBV2
d_gene: NA
j_gene: TRBJ1-3
CDR3aa: CASSLQLSLNTIYF
CDR3nt: TGTGCCAGCAGTTTACAGTTATCTTTAAACACCATATATTTT

abundance: NA
v_gene: TRBV7-2
d_gene: NA
j_gene: TRBJ2-1
CDR3aa: CASSPYLSEGQFF
CDR3nt: TGTGCCAGCAGCCCCTACTTGAGTGAAGGGCAGTTCTTC

abundance: many
v_gene: TRBV5-1
d_gene: NA
j_gene: TRBJ1-1
CDR3aa: CASSLGQPNTEAFF
CDR3nt: TGTGCCAGCTCACTCGGACAGCCAAACACTGAAGCTTTCTTT

abundance: NA
v_gene: TRBV19
d_gene: NA
j_gene: TRBJ1-6
CDR3aa: CASSIGAGTTTLHF
CDR3nt: TGTGCCAGTAGTATAGGGGCAGGGACGACGACCCTCCACTTT

abundance: NA
v_gene: TRBV20-1
d_gene: NA
j_gene: TRBJ2-1
CDR3aa: CSAADYTGGRRNEQFF
CDR3nt: TGCAGTGCAGCCGACTACACCGGGGGCCGGCGCAATGAGCAGTTCTTC

abundance: NA
v_gene: TRBV28
d_gene: NA
j_gene: TRBJ2-7
CDR3aa: CASSGTHYEQYF
CDR3nt: TGTGCCAGCAGCGGGACTCACTACGAGCAGTACTTC

abundance: NA
v_gene: TRBV29-1
d_gene: NA
j_gene: TRBJ2-3
CDR3aa: CSVEGGTDTQYF
CDR3nt: TGCAGCGTGGAGGGGGGCACAGATACGCAGTATTTT

abundance: NA
v_gene: TRBV5-5
d_gene: NA
j_gene: TRBJ2-7
CDR3aa: CASSWMTESYEQYF
CDR3nt: TGTGCCAGCAGCTGGATGACGGAGTCCTACGAGCAGTACTTC

abundance: many
v_gene: TRBV12-3/TRBV12-4
d_gene: NA
j_gene: TRBJ2-7
CDR3aa: CASSPAGSYEQYF
CDR3nt: TGTGCCAGCAGTCCCGCGGGCTCCTACGAGCAGTACTTC

abundance: few
v_gene: TRBV6-2/TRBV6-3
d_gene: NA
j_gene: TRBJ1-1
CDR3aa: CASTQGGMTEAFF
CDR3nt: TGTGCCAGCACCCAGGGAGGGATGACTGAAGCTTTCTTT

abundance: few
v_gene: TRBV4-1
d_gene: NA
j_gene: TRBJ2-7
CDR3aa: CASSQDSPGYEQYF
CDR3nt: TGCGCCAGCAGCCAAGATTCCCCAGGGTACGAGCAGTACTTC

abundance: NA
v_gene: TRBV19
d_gene: NA
j_gene: TRBJ1-5
CDR3aa: CASRRQESNQPQHF
CDR3nt: TGTGCCAGTAGACGGCAAGAAAGCAATCAGCCCCAGCATTTT

abundance: few
v_gene: TRBV5-1
d_gene: TRBD2
j_gene: TRBJ2-1
CDR3aa: CASSLGRISGSSYNEQFF
CDR3nt: TGCGCCAGCAGCTTGGGTAGGATTAGCGGGAGCTCCTACAATGAGCAGTTCTTC

abundance: few
v_gene: TRBV7-9
d_gene: NA
j_gene: TRBJ1-3
CDR3aa: CASSHGQGNTIYF
CDR3nt: TGTGCCAGCAGCCACGGACAGGGAAACACCATATATTTT

abundance: NA
v_gene: TRBV4-3
d_gene: NA
j_gene: TRBJ1-1
CDR3aa: CASSQEEGRMNTEAFF
CDR3nt: TGCGCCAGCAGCCAAGAAGAGGGGCGGATGAACACTGAAGCTTTCTTT

abundance: NA
v_gene: TRBV27
d_gene: TRBD2
j_gene: TRBJ2-5
CDR3aa: CASSLSAGGPETQYF
CDR3nt: TGTGCCAGCAGTTTATCCGCGGGAGGGCCAGAGACCCAGTACTTC

abundance: NA
v_gene: TRBV2
d_gene: NA
j_gene: TRBJ1-1
CDR3aa: CASSVQGSEAFF
CDR3nt: TGTGCCAGCAGTGTTCAGGGTTCTGAAGCTTTCTTT

abundance: few
v_gene: TRBV11-3
d_gene: NA
j_gene: TRBJ2-7
CDR3aa: CASSPMRVAYEQYF
CDR3nt: TGTGCCAGCAGCCCGATGAGGGTGGCCTACGAGCAGTACTTC

abundance: many
v_gene: TRBV12-3/TRBV12-4
d_gene: TRBD2
j_gene: TRBJ2-5
CDR3aa: CASSFAGGPSRETQYF
CDR3nt: TGTGCCAGCAGTTTCGCGGGAGGTCCCTCCAGGGAGACCCAGTACTTC

abundance: NA
v_gene: TRBV9
d_gene: TRBD1
j_gene: TRBJ1-2
CDR3aa: CASSVAVRGNYGYTF
CDR3nt: TGTGCCAGCAGCGTAGCAGTCAGGGGGAACTATGGCTACACCTTC

abundance: NA
v_gene: TRBV20-1
d_gene: NA
j_gene: TRBJ2-7
CDR3aa: CSASGTYEQYF
CDR3nt: TGCAGTGCTAGTGGAACCTACGAGCAGTACTTC

abundance: NA
v_gene: TRBV5-4
d_gene: TRBD2
j_gene: TRBJ2-7
CDR3aa: CASSLVRGSDGEQYF
CDR3nt: TGTGCCAGCAGCTTGGTGCGCGGGAGTGATGGCGAGCAGTACTTC

abundance: NA
v_gene: TRBV30
d_gene: NA
j_gene: TRBJ1-5
CDR3aa: CAWSPGVGNQPQHF
CDR3nt: TGTGCCTGGAGCCCAGGGGTTGGCAATCAGCCCCAGCATTTT

abundance: NA
v_gene: TRBV12-3/TRBV12-4
d_gene: NA
j_gene: TRBJ1-1
CDR3aa: CASNAGRGTEAFF
CDR3nt: TGTGCCAGTAACGCTGGGAGAGGCACTGAAGCTTTCTTT

abundance: NA
v_gene: TRBV28
d_gene: TRBD1
j_gene: TRBJ2-1
CDR3aa: CASSPFPRDRTKGLYSEQFF
CDR3nt: TGTGCCAGCAGTCCTTTTCCCCGGGACAGGACCAAGGGGCTATATAGTGAGCAGTTCTTC

abundance: NA
v_gene: TRBV7-9
d_gene: NA
j_gene: TRBJ1-1
CDR3aa: CASSPSGREAFF
CDR3nt: TGTGCCAGCAGTCCCTCGGGCCGGGAAGCTTTCTTT

abundance: NA
v_gene: TRBV24-1
d_gene: NA
j_gene: TRBJ2-2
CDR3aa: CATSVHGGAGELFF
CDR3nt: TGTGCCACCAGTGTGCACGGGGGTGCTGGGGAGCTGTTTTTT

abundance: many
v_gene: TRBV7-2
d_gene: NA
j_gene: TRBJ2-1
CDR3aa: CASSGPVRNEQFF
CDR3nt: TGTGCCAGCAGCGGGCCAGTTCGGAATGAGCAGTTCTTC